This TCR beta chain was recovered during a study of technical replicates of blood from several donors. Germline V CDR1 and CDR2: SGHRS, YFSETQ. After removal of 7 bases from V and 1 base from J, the junction contained 8 bases not matched to a gene. CDR3 length: 14 residues. This table comes from immunoSEQ multiplex PCR, and its TCRdb copy is limited to in-frame clones, with some not included. The table records around 84,000 clones, about 92% of them present only once. This chain joins TRBV5-1 and TRBJ2-7; TRBD1 matches at 7 bases. The sequencing input was T cells isolated from PBMCs. This sequence originates from a human donor in good health. CDR3 coding DNA: TGCGCCAGCTCTGCCCGGGACAGATCCTACGAGCAGTACTTC. Translating gives CASSARDRSYEQYF.